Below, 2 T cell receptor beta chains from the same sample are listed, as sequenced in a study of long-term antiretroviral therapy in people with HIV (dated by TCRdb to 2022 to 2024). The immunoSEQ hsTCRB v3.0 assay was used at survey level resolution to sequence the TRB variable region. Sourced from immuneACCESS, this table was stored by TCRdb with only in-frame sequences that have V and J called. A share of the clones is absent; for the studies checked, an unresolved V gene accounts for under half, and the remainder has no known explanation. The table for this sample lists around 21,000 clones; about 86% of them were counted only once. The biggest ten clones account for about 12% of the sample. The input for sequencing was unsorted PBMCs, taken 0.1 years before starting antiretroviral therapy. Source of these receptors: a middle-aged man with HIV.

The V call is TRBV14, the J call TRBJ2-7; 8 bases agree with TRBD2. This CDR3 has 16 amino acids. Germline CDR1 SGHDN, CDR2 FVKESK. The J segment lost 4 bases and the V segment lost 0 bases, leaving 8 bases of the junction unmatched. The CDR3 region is CASSQDRASGRYEQYF. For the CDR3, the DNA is TGTGCCAGCAGCCAAGATAGGGCTAGCGGGCGATACGAGCAGTACTTC. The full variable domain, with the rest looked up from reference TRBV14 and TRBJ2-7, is EAGVTQFPSHSVIEKGQTVTLRCDPISGHDNLYWYRRVMGKEIKFLLHFVKESKQDESGMPNNRFLAERTGGTYSTLKVQPAELEDSGVYFCASSQDRASGRYEQYFGPGTRLTVT.

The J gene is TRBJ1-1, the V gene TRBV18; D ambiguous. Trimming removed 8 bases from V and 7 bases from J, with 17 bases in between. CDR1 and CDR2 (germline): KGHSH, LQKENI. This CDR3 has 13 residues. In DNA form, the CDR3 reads TGTGCCAGCAAACCCAATTGGGAGGGTGAAGCTTTCTTT. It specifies CASKPNWEGEAFF.